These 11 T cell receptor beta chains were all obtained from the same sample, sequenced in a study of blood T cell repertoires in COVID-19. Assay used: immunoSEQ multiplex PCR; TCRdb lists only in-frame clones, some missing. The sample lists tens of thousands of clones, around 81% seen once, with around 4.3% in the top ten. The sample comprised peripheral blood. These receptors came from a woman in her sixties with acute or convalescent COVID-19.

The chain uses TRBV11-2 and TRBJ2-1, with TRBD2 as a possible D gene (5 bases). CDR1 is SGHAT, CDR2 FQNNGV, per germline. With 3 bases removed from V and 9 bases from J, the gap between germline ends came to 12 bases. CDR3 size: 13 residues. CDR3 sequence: CASSFRGTGEQFF. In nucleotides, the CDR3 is TGTGCCAGCAGCTTTCGGGGTACGGGTGAGCAGTTCTTC.

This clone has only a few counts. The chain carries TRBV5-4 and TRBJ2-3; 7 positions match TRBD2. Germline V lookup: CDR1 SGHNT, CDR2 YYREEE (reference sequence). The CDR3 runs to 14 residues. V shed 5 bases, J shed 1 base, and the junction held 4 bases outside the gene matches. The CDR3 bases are TGTGCCAGCAGTCCGGGACTACGCACAGATACGCAGTATTTT. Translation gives CASSPGLRTDTQYF.

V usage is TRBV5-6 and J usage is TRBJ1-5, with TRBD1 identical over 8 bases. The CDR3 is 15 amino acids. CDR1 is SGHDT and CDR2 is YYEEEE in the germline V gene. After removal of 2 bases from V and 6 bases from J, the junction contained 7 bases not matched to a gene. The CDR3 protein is CASSFSGGVGQPQHF. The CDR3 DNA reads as TGTGCCAGCAGCTTTTCAGGGGGCGTCGGTCAGCCCCAGCATTTT. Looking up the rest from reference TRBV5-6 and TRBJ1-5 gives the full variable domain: DAGVTQSPTHLIKTRGQQVTLRCSPKSGHDTVSWYQQALGQGPQFIFQYYEEEERQRGNFPDRFSGHQFPNYSSELNVNALLLGDSALYLCASSFSGGVGQPQHFGDGTRLSIL.

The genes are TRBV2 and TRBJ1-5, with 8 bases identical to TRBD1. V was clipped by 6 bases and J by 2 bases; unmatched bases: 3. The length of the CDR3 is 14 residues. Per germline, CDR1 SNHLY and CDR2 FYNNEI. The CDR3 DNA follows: TGTGCCAGCAGCGGACAGGGAGGCAATCAGCCCCAGCATTTT. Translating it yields CASSGQGGNQPQHF.

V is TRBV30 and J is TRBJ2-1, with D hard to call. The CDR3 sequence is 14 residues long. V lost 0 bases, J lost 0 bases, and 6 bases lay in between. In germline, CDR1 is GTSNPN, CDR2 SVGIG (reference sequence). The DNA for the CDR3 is TGTGCCTGGAGTGTACCTAGCTCCTACAATGAGCAGTTCTTC. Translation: CAWSVPSSYNEQFF. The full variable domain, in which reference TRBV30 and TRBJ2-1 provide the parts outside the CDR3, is SQTIHQWPATLVQPVGSPLSLECTVEGTSNPNLYWYRQAAGRGLQLLFYSVGIGQISSEVPQNLSASRPQDRQFILSSKKLLLSDSGFYLCAWSVPSSYNEQFFGPGTRLTVL.

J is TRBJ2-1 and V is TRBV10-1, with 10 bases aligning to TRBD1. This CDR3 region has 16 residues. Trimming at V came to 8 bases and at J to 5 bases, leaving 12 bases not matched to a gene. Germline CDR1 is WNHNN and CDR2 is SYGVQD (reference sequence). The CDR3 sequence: CASGSWTGGLNNEQFF. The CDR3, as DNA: TGCGCCAGCGGATCTTGGACAGGGGGTCTCAACAATGAGCAGTTCTTC.

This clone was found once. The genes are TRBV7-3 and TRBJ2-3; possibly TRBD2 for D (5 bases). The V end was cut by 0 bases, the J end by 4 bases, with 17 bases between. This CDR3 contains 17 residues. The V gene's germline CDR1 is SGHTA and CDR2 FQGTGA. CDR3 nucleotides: TGTGCCAGCAGCTTAACGCGCCCGGGGTTGTTAGCAGATACGCAGTATTTT. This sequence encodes CASSLTRPGLLADTQYF.

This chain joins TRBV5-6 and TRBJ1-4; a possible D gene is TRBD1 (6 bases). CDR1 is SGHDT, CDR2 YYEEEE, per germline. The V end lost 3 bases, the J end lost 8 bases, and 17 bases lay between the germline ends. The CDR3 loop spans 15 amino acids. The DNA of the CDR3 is TGTGCCAGCAGCTCAGACAGGATTGCAAGCGAAAAACTGTTTTTT. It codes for CASSSDRIASEKLFF.

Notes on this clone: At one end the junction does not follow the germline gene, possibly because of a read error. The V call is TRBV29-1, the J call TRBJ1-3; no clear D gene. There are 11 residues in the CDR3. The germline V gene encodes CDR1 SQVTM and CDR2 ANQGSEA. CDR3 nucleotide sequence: TGCAGCGTGGAAGCAGGAAACACCATATATTTT. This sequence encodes CSVEAGNTIYF.

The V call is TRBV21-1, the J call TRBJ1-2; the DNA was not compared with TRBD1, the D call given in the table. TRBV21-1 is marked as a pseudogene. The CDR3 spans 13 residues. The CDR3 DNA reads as TGTGCCAGCCCACCCCCAGGGCCCTATGGCTACACCTTC. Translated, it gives CASPPPGPYGYTF.

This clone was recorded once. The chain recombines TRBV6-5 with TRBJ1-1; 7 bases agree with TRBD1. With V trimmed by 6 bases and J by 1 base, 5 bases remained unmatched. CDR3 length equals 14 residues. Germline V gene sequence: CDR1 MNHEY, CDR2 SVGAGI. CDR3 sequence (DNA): TGTGCCAGCAGACGGACAGGTCAGAACACTGAAGCTTTCTTT. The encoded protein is CASRRTGQNTEAFF.